This T cell receptor beta chain emerged from a study of post-analysis software for immune sequencing data. Study as a whole: Several disease courses (relapsing-remitting, secondary progressive and progressive-relapsing) of multiple sclerosis were included. Broader study findings: For normalized Chao1 diversity, multiple sclerosis patients scored significantly lower than controls did. F measure grouped same-batch samples tightly together. Roughly five TRBV segments appeared more often in patients than in controls, and TRBV5-6, TRBV5-1 and TRBV20-1 were among these.

This clonotype was counted only a few times. The target antigen is unknown. The V end was cut by 5 bases, the J end by 0 bases, with 10 bases between. There are 14 residues in the CDR3. Germline V gives CDR1 SNHLY, CDR2 FYNNEI. The TCR beta cDNA libraries contained unique molecular identifiers. Hundreds of thousands of cDNA molecules came from roughly 1 to 10 million T cells. TCRdb redid the calling of the PCR reads with MiXCR, one entry per CDR3 protein. The sample shows hundreds of thousands of distinct CDR3 sequences, approximately 38% of them seen only once. The chain carries TRBV2 and TRBJ1-1, with a weak D call TRBD1 (5 bases). The TCR was taken from a girl aged 2-15 years with multiple sclerosis. The sequenced sample consisted of blood. CDR3 residues: CASSRQIMNTEAFF. CDR3 nucleotide sequence: TGTGCCAGCAGTCGACAGATTATGAACACTGAAGCTTTCTTT.